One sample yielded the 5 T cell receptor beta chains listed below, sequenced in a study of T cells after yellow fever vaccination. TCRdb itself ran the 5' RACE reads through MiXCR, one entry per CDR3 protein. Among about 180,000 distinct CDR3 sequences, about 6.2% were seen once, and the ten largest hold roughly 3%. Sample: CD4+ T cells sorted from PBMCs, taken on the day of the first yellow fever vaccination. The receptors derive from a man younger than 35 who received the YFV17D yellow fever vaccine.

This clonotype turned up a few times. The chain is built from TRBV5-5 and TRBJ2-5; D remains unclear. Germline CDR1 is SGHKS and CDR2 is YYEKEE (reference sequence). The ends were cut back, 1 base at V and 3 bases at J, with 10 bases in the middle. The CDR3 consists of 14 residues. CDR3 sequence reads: CASSLHTGEETQYF. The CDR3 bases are TGTGCCAGCAGCTTGCACACTGGGGAAGAGACCCAGTACTTC.

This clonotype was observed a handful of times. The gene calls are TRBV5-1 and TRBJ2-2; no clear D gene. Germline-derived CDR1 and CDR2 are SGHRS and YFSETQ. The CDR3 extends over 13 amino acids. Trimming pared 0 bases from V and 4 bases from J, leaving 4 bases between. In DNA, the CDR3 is TGCGCCAGCAGCTTGGCACTCACCGGGGAGCTGTTTTTT. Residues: CASSLALTGELFF.

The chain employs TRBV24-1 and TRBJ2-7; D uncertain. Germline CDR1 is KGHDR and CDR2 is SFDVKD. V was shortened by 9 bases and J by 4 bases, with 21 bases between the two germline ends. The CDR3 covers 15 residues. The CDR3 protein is CATAGFQVLPYEQYF. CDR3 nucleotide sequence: TGTGCCACCGCTGGGTTTCAGGTTCTACCTTACGAGCAGTACTTC.

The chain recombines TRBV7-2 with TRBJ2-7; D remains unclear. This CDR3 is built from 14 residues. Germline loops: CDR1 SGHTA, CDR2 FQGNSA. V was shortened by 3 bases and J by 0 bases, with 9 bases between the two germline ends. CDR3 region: CASSFRVSSYEQYF. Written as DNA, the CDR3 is TGTGCCAGCAGCTTCCGTGTGAGCTCCTACGAGCAGTACTTC.

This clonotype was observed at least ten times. The CDR3 DNA follows: TGTGCCACCAGTGAGGGACAGGCTTACAATGAGCAGTTCTTC. It yields the protein CATSEGQAYNEQFF. J is TRBJ2-1 and V is TRBV24-1; TRBD1 agrees at 8 bases. After removal of 4 bases from V and 4 bases from J, the junction contained 2 bases not matched to a gene. This CDR3 contains 14 residues. Germline CDR1 KGHDR, CDR2 SFDVKD.